This TCR beta chain was sequenced during a study of blood T cell repertoires in COVID-19. Across the whole study: From the United States, Italy and Spain came samples of acute and convalescent COVID-19. The cDNA or gDNA used as material had been derived from T cells, B-cell-depleted T cells, or PBMCs.

In the original workflow: Amplification of reference gene primers was used by the study to estimate nucleated cell counts. Some clones are missing from TCRdb's copy, which holds only in-frame ones; the method was immunoSEQ multiplex PCR. V and J calls and clone size are those listed in that table; D and trimming were worked out from the DNA. The table has tens of thousands of clones, around 80% seen once; the top ten hold roughly a third. A single count supports this clone. The V gene's germline CDR1 is SGHTA and CDR2 FQGNSA. V was cut by 1 base and J by 7 bases, with 14 bases left in between. The CDR3 has 15 residues.

The chain links TRBV7-2 to TRBJ2-1; TRBD1 is a possible D gene (6 bases). The sample taken for sequencing was peripheral blood. The sequence derives from a human donor in a cohort sampled during active COVID-19. In nucleotides, the CDR3 is TGTGCCAGCAGCTTAGTGGCAGGGGTAGGGAATGAGCAGTTCTTC. It yields the protein CASSLVAGVGNEQFF.